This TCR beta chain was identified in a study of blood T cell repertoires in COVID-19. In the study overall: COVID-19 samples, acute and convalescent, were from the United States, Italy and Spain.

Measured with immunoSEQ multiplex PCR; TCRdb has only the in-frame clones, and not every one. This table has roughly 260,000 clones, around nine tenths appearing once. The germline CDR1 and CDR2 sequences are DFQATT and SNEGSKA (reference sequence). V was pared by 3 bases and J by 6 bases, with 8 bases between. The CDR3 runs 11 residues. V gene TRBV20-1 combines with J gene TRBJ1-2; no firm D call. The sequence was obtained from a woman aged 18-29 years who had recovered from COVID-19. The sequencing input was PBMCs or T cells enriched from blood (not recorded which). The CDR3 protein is CSASLGDGYTF. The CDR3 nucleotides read TGCAGTGCTAGTCTTGGAGATGGCTACACCTTC.